This TCR beta chain appears in the sequencing data of a study of CD8+CD57+ T cells in acquired aplastic anemia. Looking at the study overall: DNA per sorted CD4+ or CD8+ sample ranged about 0.18 to 30 ug, averaging roughly 3.2 ug.

Flow cytometry had shown expanded CD8+CD57+ cells in the patients chosen for sequencing. The cohort consisted entirely of patients having severe acquired aplastic anemia. This clonotype was observed at least ten times. CDR3 and TCR beta VDJ profiling relied on a genomic DNA template. From the reads, TCRdb called clonotypes with MiXCR, one entry per CDR3 protein. The sample has under 350,000 distinct CDR3 sequences, approximately 57% seen once. Per germline, CDR1 SGHRS and CDR2 YFSETQ. This CDR3 contains 15 residues. V was pared by 2 bases and J by 4 bases, with 16 bases between. This clonotype originated in a human donor with aplastic anemia. Sequencing was done on a sample of sorted CD4+, CD8+, or CD8+CD57+ T cells (not recorded which) from PBMCs. This chain links TRBV5-1 with TRBJ2-7; D could derive from TRBD1 or TRBD2 (5 bases each). CDR3 DNA: TGCGCCAGCAGCTTTTTCTCCGGGACGGGTTACGAGCAGTACTTC. Translated: CASSFFSGTGYEQYF.